Sequencing of this TCR beta chain was carried out in a study of cytomegalovirus exposure and HLA in healthy donors. Study-level results: Most likely, a cluster of highly shared sequence variants arose as a sequencing artifact.

Germline assignment: CDR1 SGHAT and CDR2 FQNNGV. The CDR3 loop spans 15 amino acids. Trimming removed 1 base at V and 3 bases at J, with 12 bases between. The PCR had 60 Vbeta and 13 Jbeta primers. Some clones are missing from TCRdb's copy, which holds only in-frame ones; the method was immunoSEQ multiplex PCR. The table shows around 150,000 clones, with roughly 76% occurring only once. In regard to this clone: Its antigen is undetermined.

The chain combines TRBV11-2 with TRBJ1-2, with D perhaps TRBD1 (6 bases). The sample was PBMCs. The receptor comes from a woman between 45 and 60 years old in good health and CMV-seronegative. This CDR3 is CASSLGTGFDYGYTF. The CDR3 nucleotides are TGTGCCAGCAGCTTAGGAACAGGGTTTGACTATGGCTACACCTTC.